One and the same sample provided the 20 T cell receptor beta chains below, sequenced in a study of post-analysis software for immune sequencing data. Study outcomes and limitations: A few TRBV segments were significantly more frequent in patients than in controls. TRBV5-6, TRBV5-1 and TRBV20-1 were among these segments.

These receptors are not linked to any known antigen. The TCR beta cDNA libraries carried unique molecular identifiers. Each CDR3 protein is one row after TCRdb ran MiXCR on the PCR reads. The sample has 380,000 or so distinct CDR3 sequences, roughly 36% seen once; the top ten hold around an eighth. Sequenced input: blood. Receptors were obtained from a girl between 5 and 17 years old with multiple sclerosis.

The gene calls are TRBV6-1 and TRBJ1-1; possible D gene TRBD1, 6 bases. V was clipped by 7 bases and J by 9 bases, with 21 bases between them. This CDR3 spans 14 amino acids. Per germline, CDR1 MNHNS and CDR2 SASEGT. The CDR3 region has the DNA TGTGCCAGCAATCCCCAGCCCGACAGGCTTCAAGCTTTCTTT. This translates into CASNPQPDRLQAFF.

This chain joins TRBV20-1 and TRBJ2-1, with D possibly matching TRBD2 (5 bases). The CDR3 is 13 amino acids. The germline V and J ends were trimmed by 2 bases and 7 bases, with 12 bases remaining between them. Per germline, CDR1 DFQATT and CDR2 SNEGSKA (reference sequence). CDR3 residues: CSARLGPGNEQFF. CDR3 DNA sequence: TGCAGTGCTAGACTTGGGCCGGGGAATGAGCAGTTCTTC.

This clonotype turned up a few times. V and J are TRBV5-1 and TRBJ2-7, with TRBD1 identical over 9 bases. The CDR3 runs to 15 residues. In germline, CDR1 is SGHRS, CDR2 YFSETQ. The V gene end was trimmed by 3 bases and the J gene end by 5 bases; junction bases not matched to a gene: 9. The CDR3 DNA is TGCGCCAGCAGCTCCTGGACAGGGGAAGCTCACGAGCAGTACTTC. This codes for CASSSWTGEAHEQYF. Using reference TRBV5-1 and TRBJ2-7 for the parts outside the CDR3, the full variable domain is KAGVTQTPRYLIKTRGQQVTLSCSPISGHRSVSWYQQTPGQGLQFLFEYFSETQRNKGNFPGRFSGRQFSNSRSEMNVSTLELGDSALYLCASSSWTGEAHEQYFGPGTRLTVT.

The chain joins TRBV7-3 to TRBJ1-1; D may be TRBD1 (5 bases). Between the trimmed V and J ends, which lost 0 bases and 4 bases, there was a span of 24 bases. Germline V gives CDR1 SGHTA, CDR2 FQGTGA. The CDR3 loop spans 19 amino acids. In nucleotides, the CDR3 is TGTGCCAGCAGCTTAACGTTGGGAGGAGGGGACGCAAGGAGCACTGAAGCTTTCTTT. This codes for CASSLTLGGGDARSTEAFF.

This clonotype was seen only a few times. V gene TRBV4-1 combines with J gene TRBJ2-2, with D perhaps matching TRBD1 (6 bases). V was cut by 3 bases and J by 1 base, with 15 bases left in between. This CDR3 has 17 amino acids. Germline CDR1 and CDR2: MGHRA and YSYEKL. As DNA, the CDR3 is TGCGCCAGCAGCCAGCCCCGGGACATGCTGAACACCGGGGAGCTGTTTTTT. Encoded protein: CASSQPRDMLNTGELFF.

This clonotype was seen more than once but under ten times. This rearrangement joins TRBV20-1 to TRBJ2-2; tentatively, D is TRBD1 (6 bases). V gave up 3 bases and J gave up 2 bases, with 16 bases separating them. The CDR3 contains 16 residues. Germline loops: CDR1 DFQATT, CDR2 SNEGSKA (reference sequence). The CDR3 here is CSASLRGRGNTGELFF. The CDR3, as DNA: TGCAGTGCTAGCTTGCGAGGCAGGGGAAACACCGGGGAGCTGTTTTTT.

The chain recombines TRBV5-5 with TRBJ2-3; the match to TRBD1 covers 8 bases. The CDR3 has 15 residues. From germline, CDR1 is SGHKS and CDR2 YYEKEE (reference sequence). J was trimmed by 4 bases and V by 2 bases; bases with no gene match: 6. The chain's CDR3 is CASSLSGTGSDTQYF. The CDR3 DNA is TGTGCCAGCAGCTTATCCGGGACAGGCTCAGATACGCAGTATTTT.

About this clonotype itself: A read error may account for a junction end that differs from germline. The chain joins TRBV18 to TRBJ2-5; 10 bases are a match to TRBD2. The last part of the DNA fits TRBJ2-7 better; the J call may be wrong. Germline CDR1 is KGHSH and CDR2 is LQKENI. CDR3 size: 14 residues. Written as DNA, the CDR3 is TGTGCCAACTCAGTGGGGACTAGCGTTGACGAGCAGTACTTC. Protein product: CANSVGTSVDEQYF.

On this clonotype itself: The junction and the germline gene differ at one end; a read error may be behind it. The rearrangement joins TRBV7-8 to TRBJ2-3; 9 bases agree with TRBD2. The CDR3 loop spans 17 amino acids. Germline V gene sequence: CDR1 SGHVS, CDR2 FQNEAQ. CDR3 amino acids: CANSPRGSGGSTDTQYF. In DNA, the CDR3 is TGTGCCAACAGCCCCCGGGGTAGCGGGGGTAGCACAGATACGCAGTATTTT.

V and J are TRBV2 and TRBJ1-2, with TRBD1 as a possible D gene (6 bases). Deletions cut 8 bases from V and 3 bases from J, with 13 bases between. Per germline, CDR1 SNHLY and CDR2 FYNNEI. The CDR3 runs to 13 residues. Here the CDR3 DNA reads TGTGCCAGCCGAGGGGGGACGGACTATGGCTACACCTTC. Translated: CASRGGTDYGYTF. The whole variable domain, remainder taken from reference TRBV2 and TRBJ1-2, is EPEVTQTPSHQVTQMGQEVILRCVPISNHLYFYWYRQILGQKVEFLVSFYNNEISEKSEIFDDQFSVERPDGSNFTLKIRSTKLEDSAMYFCASRGGTDYGYTFGSGTRLTVV.

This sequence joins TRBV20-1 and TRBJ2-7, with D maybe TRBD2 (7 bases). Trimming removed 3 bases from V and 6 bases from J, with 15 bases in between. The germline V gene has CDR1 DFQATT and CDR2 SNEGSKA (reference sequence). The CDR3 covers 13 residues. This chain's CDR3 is CSARGGGTGEQYF. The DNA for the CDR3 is TGCAGTGCTAGGGGAGGGGGAACGGGCGAGCAGTACTTC.

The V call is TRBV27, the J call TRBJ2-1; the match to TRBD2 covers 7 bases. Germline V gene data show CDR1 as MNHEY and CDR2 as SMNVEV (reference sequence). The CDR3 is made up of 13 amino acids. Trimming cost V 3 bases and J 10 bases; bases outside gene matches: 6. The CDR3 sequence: CASSLWEGREQFF. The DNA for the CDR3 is TGTGCCAGCAGTTTGTGGGAGGGCCGCGAGCAGTTCTTC.

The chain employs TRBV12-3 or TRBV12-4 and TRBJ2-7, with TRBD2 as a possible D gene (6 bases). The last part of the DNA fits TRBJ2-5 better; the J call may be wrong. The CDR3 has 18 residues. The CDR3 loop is CASSLRDLHSQFEETQYF. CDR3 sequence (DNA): TGTGCCAGCAGTCTCCGGGACTTGCATAGTCAATTTGAAGAGACCCAGTACTTC.

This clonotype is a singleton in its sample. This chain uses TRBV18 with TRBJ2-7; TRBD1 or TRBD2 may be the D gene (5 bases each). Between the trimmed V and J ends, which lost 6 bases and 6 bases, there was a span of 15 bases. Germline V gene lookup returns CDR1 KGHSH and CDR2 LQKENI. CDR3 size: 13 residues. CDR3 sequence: CASSYGAVSEQYF. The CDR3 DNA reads TGTGCCAGCTCGTACGGGGCAGTCTCCGAGCAGTACTTC.

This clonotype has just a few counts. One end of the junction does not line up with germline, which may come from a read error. CDR3 coding DNA: TGTGCCAGCAGCTTGTGGTCAGGGGGCAATGGGCAGTTCTTC. Amino acids: CASSLWSGGNGQFF. The chain combines TRBV5-4 with TRBJ2-1; the match to TRBD1 covers 8 bases. Germline assignment: CDR1 SGHNT and CDR2 YYREEE (reference sequence). This CDR3 is 14 amino acids long.

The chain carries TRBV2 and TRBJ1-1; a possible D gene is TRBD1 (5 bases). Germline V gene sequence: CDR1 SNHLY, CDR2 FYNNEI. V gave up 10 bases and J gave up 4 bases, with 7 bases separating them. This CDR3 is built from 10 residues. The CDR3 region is CAMGVTEAFF. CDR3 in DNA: TGTGCCATGGGGGTCACTGAAGCTTTCTTT.

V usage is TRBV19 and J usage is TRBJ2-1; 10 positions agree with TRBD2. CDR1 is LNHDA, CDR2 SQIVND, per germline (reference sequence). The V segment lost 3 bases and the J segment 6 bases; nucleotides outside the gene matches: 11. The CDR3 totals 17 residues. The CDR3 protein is CASSIRAGGTMGNEQFF. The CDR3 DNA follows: TGTGCCAGTAGTATTAGAGCGGGGGGGACGATGGGCAATGAGCAGTTCTTC.

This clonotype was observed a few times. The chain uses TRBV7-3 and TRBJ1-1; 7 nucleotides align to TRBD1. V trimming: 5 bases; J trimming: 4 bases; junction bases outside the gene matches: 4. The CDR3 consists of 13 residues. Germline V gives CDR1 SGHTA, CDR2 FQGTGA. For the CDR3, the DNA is TGTGCCAGCAGCGCTACAGGGGTCACTGAAGCTTTCTTT. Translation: CASSATGVTEAFF.

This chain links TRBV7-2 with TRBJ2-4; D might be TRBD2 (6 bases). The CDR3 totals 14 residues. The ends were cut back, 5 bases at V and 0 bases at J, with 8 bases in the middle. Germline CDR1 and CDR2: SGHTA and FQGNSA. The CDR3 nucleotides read TGTGCCAGCAGCCAGGGACTAGCCAAAAACATTCAGTACTTC. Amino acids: CASSQGLAKNIQYF.

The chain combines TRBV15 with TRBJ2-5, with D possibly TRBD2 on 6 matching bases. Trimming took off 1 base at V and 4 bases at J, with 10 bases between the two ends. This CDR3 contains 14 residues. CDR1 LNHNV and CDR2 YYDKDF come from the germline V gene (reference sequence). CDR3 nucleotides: TGTGCCACCAGCAGAGCGGCGGGGTCAGAGACCCAGTACTTC. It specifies CATSRAAGSETQYF. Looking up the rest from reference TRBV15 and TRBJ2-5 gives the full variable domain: DAMVIQNPRYQVTQFGKPVTLSCSQTLNHNVMYWYQQKSSQAPKLLFHYYDKDFNNEADTPDNFQSRRPNTSFCFLDIRSPGLGDTAMYLCATSRAAGSETQYFGPGTRLLVL.